This TCR beta chain was recovered during a study of monozygotic twins with inflammatory bowel disease. TCRdb reprocessed the 5' RACE reads, with one entry per CDR3 protein and no DNA. This table holds 400,000 or so distinct CDR3 sequences. After skipping T cell sorting, the authors isolated total RNA from whole blood. The CDR3 loop spans 13 amino acids. CDR1 SQVTM and CDR2 ANQGSEA come from the germline V gene. This chain uses TRBV29-1 with TRBJ2-7. Sequencing was carried out using blood. This TCR was sampled from a human donor with ulcerative colitis or Crohn's disease, or a healthy co-twin of an affected twin (not recorded which). The CDR3 loop is CSVEDVLSYEQYF.